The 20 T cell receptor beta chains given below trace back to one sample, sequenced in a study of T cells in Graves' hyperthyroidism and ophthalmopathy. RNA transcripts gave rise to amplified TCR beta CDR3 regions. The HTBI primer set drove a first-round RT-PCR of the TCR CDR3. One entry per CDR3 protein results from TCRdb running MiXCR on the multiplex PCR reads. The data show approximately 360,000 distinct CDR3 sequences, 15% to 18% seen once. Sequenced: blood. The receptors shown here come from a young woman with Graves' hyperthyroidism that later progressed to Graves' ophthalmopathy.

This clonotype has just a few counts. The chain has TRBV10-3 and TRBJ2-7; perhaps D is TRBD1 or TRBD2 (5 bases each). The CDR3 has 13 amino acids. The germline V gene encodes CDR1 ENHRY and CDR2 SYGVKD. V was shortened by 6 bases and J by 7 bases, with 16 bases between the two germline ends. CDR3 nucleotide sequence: TGTGCCATCAGGGTCCTACAAGAGGGGGAGCAGTACTTC. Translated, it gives CAIRVLQEGEQYF.

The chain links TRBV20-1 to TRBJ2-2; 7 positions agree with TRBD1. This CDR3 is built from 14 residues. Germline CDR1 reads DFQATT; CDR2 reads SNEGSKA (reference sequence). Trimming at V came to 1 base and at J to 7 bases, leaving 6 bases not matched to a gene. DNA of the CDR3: TGCAGTGCTAGAGGACAGGGAGAAATCGGGGAGCTGTTTTTT. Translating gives CSARGQGEIGELFF.

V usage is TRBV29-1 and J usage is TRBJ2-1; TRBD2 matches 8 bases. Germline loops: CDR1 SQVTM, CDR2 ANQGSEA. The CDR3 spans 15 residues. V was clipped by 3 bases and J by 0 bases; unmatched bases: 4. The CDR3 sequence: CSVDKGTSSYNEQFF. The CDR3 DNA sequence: TGCAGCGTTGACAAGGGGACTAGCTCCTACAATGAGCAGTTCTTC.

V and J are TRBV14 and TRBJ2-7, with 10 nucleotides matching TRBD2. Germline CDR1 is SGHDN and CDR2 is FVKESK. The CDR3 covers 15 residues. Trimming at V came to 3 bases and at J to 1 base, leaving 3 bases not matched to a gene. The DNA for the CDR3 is TGTGCCAGCAGCCATTGGACTAGCGGATCCTACGAGCAGTACTTC. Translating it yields CASSHWTSGSYEQYF.

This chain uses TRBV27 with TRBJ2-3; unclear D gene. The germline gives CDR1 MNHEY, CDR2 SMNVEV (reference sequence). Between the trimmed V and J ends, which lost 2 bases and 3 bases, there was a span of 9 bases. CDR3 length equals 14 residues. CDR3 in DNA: TGTGCCAGCAGTTTACGAGGAAAGACAGATACGCAGTATTTT. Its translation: CASSLRGKTDTQYF.

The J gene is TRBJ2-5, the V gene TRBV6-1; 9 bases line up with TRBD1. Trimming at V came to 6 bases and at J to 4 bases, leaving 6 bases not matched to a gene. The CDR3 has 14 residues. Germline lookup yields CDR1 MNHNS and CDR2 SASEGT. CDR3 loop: CASRITGGGETQYF. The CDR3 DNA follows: TGTGCCAGCAGGATTACAGGGGGCGGAGAGACCCAGTACTTC.

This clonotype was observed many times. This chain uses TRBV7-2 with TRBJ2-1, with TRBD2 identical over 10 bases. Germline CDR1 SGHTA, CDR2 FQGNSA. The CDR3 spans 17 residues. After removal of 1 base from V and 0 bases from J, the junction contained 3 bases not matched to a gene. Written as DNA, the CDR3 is TGTGCCAGCAGCTTAGTGGCTAGCGGGAGCTCCTACAATGAGCAGTTCTTC. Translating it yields CASSLVASGSSYNEQFF. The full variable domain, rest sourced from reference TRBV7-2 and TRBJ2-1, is GAGVSQSPSNKVTEKGKDVELRCDPISGHTALYWYRQSLGQGLEFLIYFQGNSAPDKSGLPSDRFSAERTGGSVSTLTIQRTQQEDSAVYLCASSLVASGSSYNEQFFGPGTRLTVL.

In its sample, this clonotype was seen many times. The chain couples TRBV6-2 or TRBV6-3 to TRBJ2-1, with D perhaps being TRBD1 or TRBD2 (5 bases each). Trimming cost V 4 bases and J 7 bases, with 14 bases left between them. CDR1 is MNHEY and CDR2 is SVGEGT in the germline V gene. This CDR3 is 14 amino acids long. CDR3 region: CASSSWGSWNEQFF. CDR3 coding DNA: TGTGCCAGCAGTTCTTGGGGGAGTTGGAATGAGCAGTTCTTC.

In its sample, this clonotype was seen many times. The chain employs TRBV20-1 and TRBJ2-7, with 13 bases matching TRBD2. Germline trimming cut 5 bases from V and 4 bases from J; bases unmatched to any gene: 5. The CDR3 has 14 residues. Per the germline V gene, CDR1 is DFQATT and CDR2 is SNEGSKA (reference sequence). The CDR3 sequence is CSAWGLAGLYEQYF. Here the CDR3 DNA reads TGCAGTGCTTGGGGACTAGCGGGGCTTTACGAGCAGTACTTC.

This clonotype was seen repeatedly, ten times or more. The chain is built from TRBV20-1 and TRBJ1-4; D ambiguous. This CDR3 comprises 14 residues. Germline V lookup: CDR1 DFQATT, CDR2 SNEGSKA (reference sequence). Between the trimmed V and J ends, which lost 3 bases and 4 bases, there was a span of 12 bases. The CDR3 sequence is CSASLRGYNEKLFF. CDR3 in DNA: TGCAGTGCTAGCTTACGCGGGTATAATGAAAAACTGTTTTTT.

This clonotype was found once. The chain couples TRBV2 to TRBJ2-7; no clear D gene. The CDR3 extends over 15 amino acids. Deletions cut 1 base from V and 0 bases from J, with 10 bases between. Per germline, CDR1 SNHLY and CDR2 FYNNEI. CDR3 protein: CASSEGGLGSYEQYF. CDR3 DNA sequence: TGTGCCAGCAGTGAAGGTGGCCTCGGCTCCTACGAGCAGTACTTC.

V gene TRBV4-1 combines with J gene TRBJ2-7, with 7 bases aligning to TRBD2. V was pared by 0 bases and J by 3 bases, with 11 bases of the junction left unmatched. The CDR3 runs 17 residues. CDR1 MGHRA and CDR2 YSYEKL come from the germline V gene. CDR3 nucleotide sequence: TGCGCCAGCAGCCAAGATTTTTGGACTAGGAGGGACTACGAGCAGTACTTC. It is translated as CASSQDFWTRRDYEQYF.

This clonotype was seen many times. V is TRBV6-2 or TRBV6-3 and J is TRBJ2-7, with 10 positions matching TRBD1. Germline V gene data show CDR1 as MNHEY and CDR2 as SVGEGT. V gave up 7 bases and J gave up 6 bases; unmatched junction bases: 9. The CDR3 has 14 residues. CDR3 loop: CASNDRGQLGEQYF. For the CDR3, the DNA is TGTGCCAGCAACGACAGGGGGCAATTGGGCGAGCAGTACTTC.

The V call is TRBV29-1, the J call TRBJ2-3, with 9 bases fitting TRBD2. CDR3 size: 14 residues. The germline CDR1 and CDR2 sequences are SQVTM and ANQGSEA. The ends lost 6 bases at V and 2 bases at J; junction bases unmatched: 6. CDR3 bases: TGCAGCGTGTCCGGGACTAGCTCCACAGATACGCAGTATTTT. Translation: CSVSGTSSTDTQYF.

CDR3 residues: CASRGQGNEQYF. Here the CDR3 DNA reads TGTGCCAGCAGAGGACAGGGTAACGAGCAGTACTTC. V usage is TRBV6-1 and J usage is TRBJ2-7; 8 bases line up with TRBD1. J gave up 5 bases and V 6 bases, and 3 bases lay outside the gene matches. The CDR3 contains 12 residues. Germline CDR1 and CDR2: MNHNS and SASEGT.

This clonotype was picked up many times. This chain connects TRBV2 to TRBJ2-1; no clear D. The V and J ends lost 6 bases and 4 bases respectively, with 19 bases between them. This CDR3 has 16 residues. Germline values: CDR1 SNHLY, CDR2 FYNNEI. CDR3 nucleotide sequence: TGTGCCAGCAGCCAGAGCTTATCGGGTGGGTACAATGAGCAGTTCTTC. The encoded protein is CASSQSLSGGYNEQFF.

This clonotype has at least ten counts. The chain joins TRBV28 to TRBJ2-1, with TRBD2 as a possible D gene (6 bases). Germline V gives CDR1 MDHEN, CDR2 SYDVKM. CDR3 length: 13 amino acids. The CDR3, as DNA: TGTGTTACCACCCTAGCGAACTACAATGAGCAGTTCTTC. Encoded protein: CVTTLANYNEQFF.

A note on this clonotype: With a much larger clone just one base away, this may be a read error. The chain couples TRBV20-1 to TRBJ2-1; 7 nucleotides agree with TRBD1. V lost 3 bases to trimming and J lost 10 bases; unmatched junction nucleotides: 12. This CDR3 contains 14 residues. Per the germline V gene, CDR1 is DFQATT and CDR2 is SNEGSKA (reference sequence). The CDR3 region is CSASRQGLIVEQFF. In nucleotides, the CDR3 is TGCAGTGCTAGCCGACAGGGCCTGATCGTAGAGCAGTTCTTC.

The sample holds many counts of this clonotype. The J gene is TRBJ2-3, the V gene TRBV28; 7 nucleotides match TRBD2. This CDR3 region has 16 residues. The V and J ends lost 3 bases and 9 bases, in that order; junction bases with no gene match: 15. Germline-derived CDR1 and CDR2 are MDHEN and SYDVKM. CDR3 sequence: CASSFSGEGREATQYF. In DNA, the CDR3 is TGTGCCAGCAGTTTTTCGGGGGAGGGCCGGGAGGCCACGCAGTATTTT.

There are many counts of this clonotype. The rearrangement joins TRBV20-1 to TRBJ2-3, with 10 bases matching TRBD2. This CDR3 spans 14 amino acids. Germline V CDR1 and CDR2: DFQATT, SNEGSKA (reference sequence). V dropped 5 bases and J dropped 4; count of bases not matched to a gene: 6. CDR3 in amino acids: CSALSGREADTQYF. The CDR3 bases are TGCAGTGCTCTGAGCGGGAGGGAGGCAGATACGCAGTATTTT.